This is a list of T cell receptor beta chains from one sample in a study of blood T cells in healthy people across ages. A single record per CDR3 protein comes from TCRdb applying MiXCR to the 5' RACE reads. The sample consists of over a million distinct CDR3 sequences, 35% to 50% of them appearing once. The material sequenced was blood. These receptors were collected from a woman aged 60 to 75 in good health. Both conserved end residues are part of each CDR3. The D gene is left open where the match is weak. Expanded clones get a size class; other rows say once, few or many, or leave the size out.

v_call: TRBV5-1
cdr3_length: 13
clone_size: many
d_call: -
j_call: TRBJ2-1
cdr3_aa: CASSVALMDEQFF
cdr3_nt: TGCGCCAGCAGCGTGGCCCTTATGGATGAGCAGTTCTTC

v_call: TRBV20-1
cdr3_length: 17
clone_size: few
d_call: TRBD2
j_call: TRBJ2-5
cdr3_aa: CSARDLKREGGQETQYF
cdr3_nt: TGCAGTGCTAGAGATCTTAAGCGGGAGGGAGGTCAAGAGACCCAGTACTTC

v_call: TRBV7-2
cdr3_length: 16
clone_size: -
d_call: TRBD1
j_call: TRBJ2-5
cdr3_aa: CASSLAARGLQETQYF
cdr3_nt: TGTGCCAGCAGCTTAGCGGCCAGGGGGTTACAAGAGACCCAGTACTTC

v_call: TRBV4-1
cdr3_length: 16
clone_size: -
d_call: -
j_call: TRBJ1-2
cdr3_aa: CASSQELATANYGYTF
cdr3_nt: TGCGCCAGCAGCCAAGAGTTGGCCACCGCTAACTATGGCTACACCTTC

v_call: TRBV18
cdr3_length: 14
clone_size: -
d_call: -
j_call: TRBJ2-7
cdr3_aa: CASSTPRPPYEQYF
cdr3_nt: TGTGCCAGCTCTACCCCGCGGCCCCCCTACGAGCAGTACTTC

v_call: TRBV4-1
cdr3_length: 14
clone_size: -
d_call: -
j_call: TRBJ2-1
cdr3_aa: CASSQESFGTGMFF
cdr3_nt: TGCGCCAGCAGCCAAGAAAGTTTTGGCACAGGGATGTTCTTC

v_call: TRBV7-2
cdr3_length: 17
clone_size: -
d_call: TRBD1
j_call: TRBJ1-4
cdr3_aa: CASSQNPQGATNEKLFF
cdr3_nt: TGTGCCAGCAGCCAAAATCCACAGGGGGCAACTAATGAAAAACTGTTTTTT

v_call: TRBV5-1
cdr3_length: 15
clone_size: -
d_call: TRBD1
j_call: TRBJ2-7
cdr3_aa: CASSADRETYNEQYF
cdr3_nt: TGCGCCAGCAGCGCAGACAGGGAGACCTACAATGAGCAGTACTTC

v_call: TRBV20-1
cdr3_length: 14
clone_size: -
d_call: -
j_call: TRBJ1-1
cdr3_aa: CSARDGLLNTEAFF
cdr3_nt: TGCAGTGCTAGAGATGGACTCCTGAACACTGAAGCTTTCTTT

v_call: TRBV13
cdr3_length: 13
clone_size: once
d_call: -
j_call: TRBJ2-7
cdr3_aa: CASSFRPYNEQYF
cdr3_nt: TGTGCCAGCAGCTTCCGACCCTACAATGAGCAGTACTTC

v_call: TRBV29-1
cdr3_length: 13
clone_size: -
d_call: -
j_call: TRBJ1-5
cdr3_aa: CSVARGSNQPQHF
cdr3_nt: TGCAGCGTTGCCCGGGGAAGCAATCAGCCCCAGCATTTT

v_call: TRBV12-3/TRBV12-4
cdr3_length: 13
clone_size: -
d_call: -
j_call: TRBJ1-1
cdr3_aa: CASSSRTKAEAFF
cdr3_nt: TGTGCCAGCAGCAGCCGGACGAAGGCTGAAGCTTTCTTT

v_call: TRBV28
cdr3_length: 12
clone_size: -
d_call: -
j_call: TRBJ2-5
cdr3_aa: CASSSPVETQYF
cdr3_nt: TGTGCCAGCAGTTCGCCGGTTGAGACCCAGTACTTC

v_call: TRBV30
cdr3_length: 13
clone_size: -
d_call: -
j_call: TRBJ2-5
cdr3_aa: CAWSPGRDETQYF
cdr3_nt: TGTGCCTGGAGTCCGGGGCGGGACGAGACCCAGTACTTC

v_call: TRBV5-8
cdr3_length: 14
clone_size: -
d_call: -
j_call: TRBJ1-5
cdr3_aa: CASSGGQRDQPQHF
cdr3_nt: TGTGCCAGCAGCGGAGGCCAGCGGGATCAGCCCCAGCATTTT

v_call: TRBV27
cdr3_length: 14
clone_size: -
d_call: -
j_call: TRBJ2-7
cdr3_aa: CASSRRGGTYEQYF
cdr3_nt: TGTGCCAGCAGCCGCCGCGGCGGGACCTACGAGCAGTACTTC

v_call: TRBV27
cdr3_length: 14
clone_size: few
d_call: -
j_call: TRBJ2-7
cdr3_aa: CASSERRGLDEQYF
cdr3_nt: TGTGCCAGCAGTGAGCGAAGGGGTTTGGACGAGCAGTACTTC

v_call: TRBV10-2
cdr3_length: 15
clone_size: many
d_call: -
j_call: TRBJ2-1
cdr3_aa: CASKEVLSSYNEQFF
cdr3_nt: TGCGCCAGCAAGGAGGTCTTAAGCTCCTACAATGAGCAGTTCTTC

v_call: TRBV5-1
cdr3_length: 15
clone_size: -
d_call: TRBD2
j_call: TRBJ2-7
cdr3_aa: CASSSLAGVPGEQYF
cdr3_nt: TGCGCCAGCAGCTCGTTAGCGGGAGTCCCGGGGGAGCAGTACTTC

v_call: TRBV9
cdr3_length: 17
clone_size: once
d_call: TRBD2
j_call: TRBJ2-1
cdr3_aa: CASSVGPGGSPLNEQFF
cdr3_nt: TGTGCCAGCAGCGTAGGTCCGGGAGGCTCCCCCCTCAATGAGCAGTTCTTC

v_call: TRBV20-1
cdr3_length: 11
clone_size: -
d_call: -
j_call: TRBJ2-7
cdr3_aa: CSASGAYEQYF
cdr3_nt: TGCAGTGCTAGTGGGGCCTACGAGCAGTACTTC

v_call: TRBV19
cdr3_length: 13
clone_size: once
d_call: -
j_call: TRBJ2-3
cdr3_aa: CASKDWGTDTQYF
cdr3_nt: TGTGCCAGTAAAGATTGGGGCACAGATACGCAGTATTTT

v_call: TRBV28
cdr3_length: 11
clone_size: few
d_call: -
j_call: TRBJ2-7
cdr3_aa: CASTQNYEQYF
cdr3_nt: TGTGCCAGCACGCAGAACTACGAGCAGTACTTC

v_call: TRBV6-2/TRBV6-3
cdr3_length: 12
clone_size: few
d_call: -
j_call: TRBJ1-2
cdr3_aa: CASSPGLWGYTF
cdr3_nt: TGTGCCAGCAGTCCGGGACTGTGGGGCTACACCTTC

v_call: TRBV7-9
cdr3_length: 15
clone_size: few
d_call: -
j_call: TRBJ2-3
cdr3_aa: CASSLRGSHTDTQYF
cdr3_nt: TGTGCCAGCAGCTTACGCGGCAGCCACACAGATACGCAGTATTTT

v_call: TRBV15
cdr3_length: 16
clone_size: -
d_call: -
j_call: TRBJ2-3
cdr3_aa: CATTLRGGLSTDTQYF
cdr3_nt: TGTGCCACCACCCTTAGAGGGGGGCTTTCCACAGATACGCAGTATTTT

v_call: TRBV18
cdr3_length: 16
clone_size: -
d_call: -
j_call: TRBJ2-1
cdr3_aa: CASSPGLATIRNEQFF
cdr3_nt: TGTGCCAGCTCACCGGGGCTAGCGACAATTAGGAATGAGCAGTTCTTC

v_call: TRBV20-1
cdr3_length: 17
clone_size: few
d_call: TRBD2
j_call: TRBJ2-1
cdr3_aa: CSAQPLAGGLLRDEQFF
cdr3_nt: TGCAGTGCGCAGCCCCTAGCGGGAGGGCTCTTGCGTGATGAGCAGTTCTTC